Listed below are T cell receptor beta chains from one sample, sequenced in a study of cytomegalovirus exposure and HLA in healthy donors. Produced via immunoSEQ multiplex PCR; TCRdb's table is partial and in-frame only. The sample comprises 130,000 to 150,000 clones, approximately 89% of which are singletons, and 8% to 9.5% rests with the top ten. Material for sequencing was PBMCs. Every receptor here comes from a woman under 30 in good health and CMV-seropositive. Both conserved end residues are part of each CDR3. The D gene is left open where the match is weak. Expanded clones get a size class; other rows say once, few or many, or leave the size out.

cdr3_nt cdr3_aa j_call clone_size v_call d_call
TGCGCCAGCAGCCAAGATAGGGACAGGGGGTGGTCACCCCTCCACTTT CASSQDRDRGWSPLHF TRBJ1-6 NA TRBV4-1 TRBD1
TGTGCCAGCAGCTTAGAGTCAGGGGATGGCTACACCTTC CASSLESGDGYTF TRBJ1-2 NA TRBV11-3 NA
TGTGCCAGCAGCTTGGTCGGGTCTCTGGGGGCTGGCTACACCTTC CASSLVGSLGAGYTF TRBJ1-2 NA TRBV5-4 NA
TGTGCCAGCAGCTCACCGGGACTAGCGGGGAAGTACGAGCAGTACTTC CASSSPGLAGKYEQYF TRBJ2-7 NA TRBV7-6 TRBD2
TGTGCCAGCAGCGGGGACAGGGGGATCTATGGCTACACCTTC CASSGDRGIYGYTF TRBJ1-2 NA TRBV5-6 TRBD1
TGCAGCGTTCGTGGACAGGGGGCTAATGAAGCTTTCTTT CSVRGQGANEAFF TRBJ1-1 NA TRBV29-1 TRBD1
TGTGTCAGAAGCCCTCCCCGGGGAACTAATGAAAAACTGTTTTTT CVRSPPRGTNEKLFF TRBJ1-4 NA TRBV7-5 NA
TGTGCCAGCAGTTTCGAGGCAGGGATTTACAATGAGCAGTTCTTC CASSFEAGIYNEQFF TRBJ2-1 NA TRBV27 NA
TGTGCCAGCAGCACCCAGACAGGGGGCGAAGAGACCCAGTACTTC CASSTQTGGEETQYF TRBJ2-5 NA TRBV5-4 TRBD1
TGTGCCAGCAGTTCCGGGACAAAGTTAGGGCTGGAGACCCAGTACTTC CASSSGTKLGLETQYF TRBJ2-5 NA TRBV28 NA
TGTGCCAGTATCGAGGACAGGTGGAACACCGGGGAGCTGTTTTTT CASIEDRWNTGELFF TRBJ2-2 few TRBV19 TRBD1
TGTGCCAGCAGCATTCGGACTAGCGGGGGGATCGAGACCTACGAGCAGTACTTC CASSIRTSGGIETYEQYF TRBJ2-7 NA TRBV7-2 TRBD2
TGCGCCAGCAGCTTAGGGGACAGGGATTCACCCCTCCACTTT CASSLGDRDSPLHF TRBJ1-6 NA TRBV5-1 TRBD1
TGTGCCAGCACCCAATCGGGGACAGGTACGGGTGAGCAGTTCTTC CASTQSGTGTGEQFF TRBJ2-1 NA TRBV9 TRBD1
TGTGCCAGCAGTGAAGTGGTTCGGACTAGCGGGGGGGGCCTGGCAGATACGCAGTATTTT CASSEVVRTSGGGLADTQYF TRBJ2-3 once TRBV2 TRBD2
TGTGCCAGCAGTTCCGCAGGGGGTCCAAGGCAGTTCTTC CASSSAGGPRQFF TRBJ2-1 NA TRBV28 TRBD1
TGCGCCAGCAGCTCGACAGGCTCTGGGGCCAACGTCCTGACTTTC CASSSTGSGANVLTF TRBJ2-6 NA TRBV5-1 NA
TGCAGTGCTGCGAGGGGAGGCGAGCAGTACTTC CSAARGGEQYF TRBJ2-7 NA TRBV20-1 NA
TGTGCCAGCAGTGAAGCCAGGGTTGACTCACCCCTCCACTTT CASSEARVDSPLHF TRBJ1-6 few TRBV2 NA
TGTGCCGGACGACTAGTGATCCAAGAGACCCAGTACTTC CAGRLVIQETQYF TRBJ2-5 few TRBV2 NA
TGTGCCTGGAGGAGGAGGGGTTATAACACTGAAGCTTTCTTT CAWRRRGYNTEAFF TRBJ1-1 NA TRBV30 NA
TGTGCCTGGGGAGGGGTCGGGGGAGAGACCCAGTACTTC CAWGGVGGETQYF TRBJ2-5 NA TRBV30 NA
TGTGAAAGGGGTGGAAACACCATATATTTT CERGGNTIYF TRBJ1-3 NA TRBV6-4 NA
TGCGCCAGCAGCTTGGAGCTAGGAGGGAGGTTCGAGCAGTACTTC CASSLELGGRFEQYF TRBJ2-7 NA TRBV5-1 NA
TGTGCCAGCAGCGGGAGTCTGGACGACGAGCAGTACTTC CASSGSLDDEQYF TRBJ2-7 NA TRBV7-9 NA
TGTGCCAGCAGCCCCCCACAGGGGGCTAGCAATCAGCCCCAGCATTTT CASSPPQGASNQPQHF TRBJ1-5 once TRBV7-2 TRBD1
TGTGCCAGCAGCCAGGAGACAGATAGCAATCAGCCCCAGCATTTT CASSQETDSNQPQHF TRBJ1-5 NA TRBV4-2 NA
TGTGCCAGCAGCTTAACGCGGGGGGGCCAATCCTACGAGCAGTACTTC CASSLTRGGQSYEQYF TRBJ2-7 NA TRBV7-6 TRBD2
TGTGCCAGCAGTGGAGGACAGGGGGCGCGAAATGAAGCTTTCTTT CASSGGQGARNEAFF TRBJ1-1 once TRBV28 TRBD1
TGTGCCAGCATCGGGGGTGTAAGGAGAGAGACCCAGTACTTC CASIGGVRRETQYF TRBJ2-5 NA TRBV28 NA
TGTGCCGTGCCCCAAGGGGAGAACACCGGGGAGCTGTTTTTT CAVPQGENTGELFF TRBJ2-2 NA TRBV10-3 NA
TGTGCCAGCAGTTTAACCGGGACAGGTTCAAGCGAGCAGTACTTC CASSLTGTGSSEQYF TRBJ2-7 NA TRBV27 TRBD1
TGTGCCAGCAGCCCAGACCCGGGGGGCGGCTACGAGCAGTACTTC CASSPDPGGGYEQYF TRBJ2-7 NA TRBV7-9 NA
TGTGCCAGCAGCCAAACAGGGATTTCGAATGAAAAACTGTTTTTT CASSQTGISNEKLFF TRBJ1-4 NA TRBV7-6 NA
TGTGCCAGCAGCGACGGCAGGGGGCGAGGAAATCAGCCCCAGCATTTT CASSDGRGRGNQPQHF TRBJ1-5 NA TRBV11-2 TRBD1
TGTGCCAGCAGTTTATCTACAGGGATACCTTCACCCCTCCACTTT CASSLSTGIPSPLHF TRBJ1-6 NA TRBV27 NA